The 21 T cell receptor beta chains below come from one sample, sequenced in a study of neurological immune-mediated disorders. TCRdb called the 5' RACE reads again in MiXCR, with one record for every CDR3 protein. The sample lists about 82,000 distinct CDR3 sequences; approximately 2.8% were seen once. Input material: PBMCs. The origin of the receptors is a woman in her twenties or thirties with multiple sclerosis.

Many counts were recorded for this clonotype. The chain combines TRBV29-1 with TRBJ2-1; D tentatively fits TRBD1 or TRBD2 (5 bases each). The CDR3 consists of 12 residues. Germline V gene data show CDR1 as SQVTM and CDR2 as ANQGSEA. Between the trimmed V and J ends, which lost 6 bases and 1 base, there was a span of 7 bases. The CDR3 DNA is TGCAGCGTCAGGGAGTCCTACAATGAGCAGTTCTTC. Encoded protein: CSVRESYNEQFF.

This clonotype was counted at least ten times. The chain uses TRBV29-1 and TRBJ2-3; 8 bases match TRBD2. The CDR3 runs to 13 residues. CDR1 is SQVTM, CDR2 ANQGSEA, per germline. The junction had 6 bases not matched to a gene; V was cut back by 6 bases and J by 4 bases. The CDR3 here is CSVTSGSPDTQYF. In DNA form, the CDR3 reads TGCAGCGTGACCAGCGGGAGTCCAGATACGCAGTATTTT.

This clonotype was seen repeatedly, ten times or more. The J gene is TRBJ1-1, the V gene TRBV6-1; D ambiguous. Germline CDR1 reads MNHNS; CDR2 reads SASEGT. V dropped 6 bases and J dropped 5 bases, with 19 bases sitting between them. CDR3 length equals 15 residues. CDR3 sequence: CASSEKSTGVTEAFF. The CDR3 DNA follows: TGTGCCAGCAGCGAAAAATCCACCGGGGTAACTGAAGCTTTCTTT.

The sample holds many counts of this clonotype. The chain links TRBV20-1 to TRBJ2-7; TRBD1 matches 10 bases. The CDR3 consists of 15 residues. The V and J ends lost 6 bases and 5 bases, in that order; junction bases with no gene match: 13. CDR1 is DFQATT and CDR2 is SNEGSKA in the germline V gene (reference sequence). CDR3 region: CSAPTWGQGSDEQYF. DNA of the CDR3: TGCAGTGCCCCGACCTGGGGACAGGGGAGCGACGAGCAGTACTTC.

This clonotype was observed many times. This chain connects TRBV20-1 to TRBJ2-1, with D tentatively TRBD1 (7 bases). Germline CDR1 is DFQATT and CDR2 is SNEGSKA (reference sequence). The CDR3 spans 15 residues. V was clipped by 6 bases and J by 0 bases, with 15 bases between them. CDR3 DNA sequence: TGCAGTGCCCCAGGGGGGTCCCCCTCCTACAATGAGCAGTTCTTC. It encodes CSAPGGSPSYNEQFF.

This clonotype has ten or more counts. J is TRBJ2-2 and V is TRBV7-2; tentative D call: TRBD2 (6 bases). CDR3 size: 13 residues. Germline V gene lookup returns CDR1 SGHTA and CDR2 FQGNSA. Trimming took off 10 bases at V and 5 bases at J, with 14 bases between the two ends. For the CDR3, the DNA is TGTGCCAACCCGCGGGGTTCGACCGGGGAGCTGTTTTTT. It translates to CANPRGSTGELFF.

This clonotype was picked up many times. The CDR3 reads CSVDRGTDTQYF. The CDR3 DNA sequence: TGCAGCGTTGACCGGGGAACAGATACGCAGTATTTT. The J gene is TRBJ2-3, the V gene TRBV29-1; possible D gene TRBD2, 5 bases. CDR3 length: 12 residues. V was cut by 3 bases and J by 3 bases, with 7 bases left in between. CDR1 and CDR2 (germline): SQVTM, ANQGSEA.

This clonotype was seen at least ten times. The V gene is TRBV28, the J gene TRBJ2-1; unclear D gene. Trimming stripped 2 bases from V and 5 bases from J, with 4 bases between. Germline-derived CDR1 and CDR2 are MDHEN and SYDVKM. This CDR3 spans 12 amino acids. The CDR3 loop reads CASSLLDNEQFF. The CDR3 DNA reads TGTGCCAGCAGTTTACTCGACAATGAGCAGTTCTTC.

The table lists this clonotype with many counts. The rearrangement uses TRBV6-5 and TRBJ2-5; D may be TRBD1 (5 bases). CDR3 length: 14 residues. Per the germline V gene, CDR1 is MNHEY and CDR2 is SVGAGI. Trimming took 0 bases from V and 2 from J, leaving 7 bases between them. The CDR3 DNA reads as TGTGCCAGCAGTTACTCCAGGGAACAAGAGACCCAGTACTTC. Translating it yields CASSYSREQETQYF.

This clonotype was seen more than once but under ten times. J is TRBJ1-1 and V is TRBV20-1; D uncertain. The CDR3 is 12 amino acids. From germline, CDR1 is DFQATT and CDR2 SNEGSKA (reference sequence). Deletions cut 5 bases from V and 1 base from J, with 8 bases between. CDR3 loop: CSALTANTEAFF. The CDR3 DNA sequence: TGCAGTGCTTTAACAGCGAACACTGAAGCTTTCTTT.

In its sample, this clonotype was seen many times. Written as DNA, the CDR3 is TGCAGCGTTGTGGGGCTACAGGGAAACACTGAAGCTTTCTTT. Protein sequence: CSVVGLQGNTEAFF. J is TRBJ1-1 and V is TRBV29-1; D is possibly TRBD1 (6 bases). Germline CDR1 and CDR2: SQVTM and ANQGSEA. CDR3 size: 14 residues. The V end was cut by 4 bases, the J end by 2 bases, with 14 bases between. Based on the CDR3 plus reference TRBV29-1 and TRBJ1-1, the full variable domain is SAVISQKPSRDICQRGTSLTIQCQVDSQVTMMFWYRQQPGQSLTLIATANQGSEATYESGFVIDKFPISRPNLTFSTLTVSNMSPEDSSIYLCSVVGLQGNTEAFFGQGTRLTVV.

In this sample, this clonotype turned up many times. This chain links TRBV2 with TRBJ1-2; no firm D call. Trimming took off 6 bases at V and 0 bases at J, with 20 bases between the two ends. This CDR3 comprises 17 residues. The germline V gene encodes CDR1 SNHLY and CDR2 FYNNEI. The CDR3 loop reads CASSSLSRAGTNYGYTF. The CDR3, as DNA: TGTGCCAGCAGCTCACTATCGCGGGCCGGAACTAACTATGGCTACACCTTC. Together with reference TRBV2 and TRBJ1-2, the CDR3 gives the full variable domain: EPEVTQTPSHQVTQMGQEVILRCVPISNHLYFYWYRQILGQKVEFLVSFYNNEISEKSEIFDDQFSVERPDGSNFTLKIRSTKLEDSAMYFCASSSLSRAGTNYGYTFGSGTRLTVV.

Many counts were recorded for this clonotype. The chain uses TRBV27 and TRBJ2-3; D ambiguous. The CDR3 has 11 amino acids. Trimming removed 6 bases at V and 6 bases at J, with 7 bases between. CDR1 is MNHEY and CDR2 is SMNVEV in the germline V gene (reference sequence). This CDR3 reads CASSQRDTQYF. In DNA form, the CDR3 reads TGTGCCAGCAGCCAGAGGGATACGCAGTATTTT.

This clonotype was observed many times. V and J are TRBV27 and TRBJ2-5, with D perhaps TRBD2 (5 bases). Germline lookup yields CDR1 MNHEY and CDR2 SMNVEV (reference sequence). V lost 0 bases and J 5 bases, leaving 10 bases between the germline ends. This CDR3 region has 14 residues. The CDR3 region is CASSLSPSGETQYF. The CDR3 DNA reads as TGTGCCAGCAGTTTATCCCCGTCGGGGGAGACCCAGTACTTC.

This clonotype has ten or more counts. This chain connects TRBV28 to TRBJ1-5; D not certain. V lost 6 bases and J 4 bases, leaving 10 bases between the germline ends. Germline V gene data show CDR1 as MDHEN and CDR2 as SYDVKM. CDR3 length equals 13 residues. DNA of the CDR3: TGTGCCAGCAGGGCAGGAAAGAATCAGCCCCAGCATTTT. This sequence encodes CASRAGKNQPQHF.

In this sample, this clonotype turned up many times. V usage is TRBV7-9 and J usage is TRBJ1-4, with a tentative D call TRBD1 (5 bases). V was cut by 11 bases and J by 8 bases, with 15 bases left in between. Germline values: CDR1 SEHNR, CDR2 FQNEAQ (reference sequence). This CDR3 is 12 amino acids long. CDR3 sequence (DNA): TGTGCCGGAACTAGGGACGGCGAAAAACTGTTTTTT. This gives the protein CAGTRDGEKLFF.

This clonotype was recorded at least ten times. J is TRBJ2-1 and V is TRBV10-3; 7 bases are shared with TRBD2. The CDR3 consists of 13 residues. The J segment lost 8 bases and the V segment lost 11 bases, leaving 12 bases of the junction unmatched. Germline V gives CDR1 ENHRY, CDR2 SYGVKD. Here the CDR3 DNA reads TGTGCCTCCCGTAATGGCGGGAGTGATGAGCAGTTCTTC. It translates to CASRNGGSDEQFF.

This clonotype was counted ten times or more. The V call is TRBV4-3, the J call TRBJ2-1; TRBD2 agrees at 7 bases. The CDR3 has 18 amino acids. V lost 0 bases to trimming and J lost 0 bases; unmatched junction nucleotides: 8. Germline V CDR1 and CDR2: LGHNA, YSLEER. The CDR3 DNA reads TGCGCCAGCAGCCAAGATTTCACGGGGGGAAACTCCTACAATGAGCAGTTCTTC. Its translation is CASSQDFTGGNSYNEQFF.

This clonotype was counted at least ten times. CDR3 nucleotide sequence: TGTGCCAGCAGCTTAACCGGCCCCTACGAGCAGTACTTC. It translates to CASSLTGPYEQYF. The rearrangement links TRBV11-2 to TRBJ2-7; D gene ambiguous. From germline, CDR1 is SGHAT and CDR2 FQNNGV. This CDR3 comprises 13 residues. Deletions cut 2 bases from V and 2 bases from J, with 7 bases between.

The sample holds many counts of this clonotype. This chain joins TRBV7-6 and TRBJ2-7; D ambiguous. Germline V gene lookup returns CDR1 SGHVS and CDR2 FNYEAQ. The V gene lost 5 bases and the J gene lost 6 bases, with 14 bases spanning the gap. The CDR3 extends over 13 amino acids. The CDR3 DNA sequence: TGTGCCAGCAGCCCCAGAAGTGGAAGCGAGCAGTACTTC. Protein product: CASSPRSGSEQYF.

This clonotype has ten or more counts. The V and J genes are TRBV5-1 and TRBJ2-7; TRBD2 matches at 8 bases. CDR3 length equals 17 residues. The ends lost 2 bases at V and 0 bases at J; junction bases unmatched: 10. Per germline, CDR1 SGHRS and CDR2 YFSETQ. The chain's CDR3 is CASSLGLAAKSSYEQYF. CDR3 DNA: TGCGCCAGCAGCTTAGGACTAGCAGCGAAGAGCTCCTACGAGCAGTACTTC.